This entry lists 13 T cell receptor beta chains sequenced from one sample in a study of blood T cells in healthy people across ages. Next came a second PCR, run for roughly 6 to 11 cycles, which used a sample-barcoded 5' primer along with a J-beta primer mix. TCRdb passed the 5' RACE reads through MiXCR, listing each CDR3 protein once. The sample lists around 1.7 million distinct CDR3 sequences, approximately 30% occurring once. The material sequenced was blood. These receptors all come from a woman younger than 45 in good health.

This clonotype was counted at least ten times. This chain joins TRBV6-6 and TRBJ2-4; 9 positions match TRBD1. The germline CDR1 and CDR2 sequences are MNHNY and SVGAGI (reference sequence). The CDR3 extends over 15 amino acids. V lost 5 bases to trimming and J lost 8 bases; unmatched junction nucleotides: 10. The CDR3 here is CASSAPQGAWDIQYF. DNA of the CDR3: TGTGCCAGCAGTGCCCCACAGGGGGCCTGGGACATTCAGTACTTC.

This sequence joins TRBV12-3 or TRBV12-4 and TRBJ2-1; a possible D gene is TRBD2 (6 bases). V was pared by 7 bases and J by 10 bases, with 11 bases between. This CDR3 has 11 residues. The CDR3 nucleotides read TGTGCCAGCACGAGTGGGGGGGAGCAGTTCTTC. It codes for CASTSGGEQFF.

The V gene is TRBV7-2, the J gene TRBJ2-1; D perhaps matches TRBD1 (6 bases). The V end was cut by 5 bases, the J end by 7 bases, with 12 bases between. CDR3 size: 13 residues. Germline loops: CDR1 SGHTA, CDR2 FQGNSA. Written as DNA, the CDR3 is TGTGCCAGCAGCGTGACAGGTGAGAATGAGCAGTTCTTC. Its protein is CASSVTGENEQFF.

The V call is TRBV20-1, the J call TRBJ2-6, with a weak D call TRBD1 (6 bases). The V end was cut by 5 bases, the J end by 0 bases, with 20 bases between. Germline CDR1 and CDR2: DFQATT and SNEGSKA (reference sequence). The CDR3 spans 18 residues. The CDR3 sequence: CSASEGVTPLSGANVLTF. As DNA, the CDR3 is TGCAGTGCTTCTGAGGGGGTCACCCCCCTCTCTGGGGCCAACGTCCTGACTTTC.

This clonotype was counted many times. The gene calls are TRBV29-1 and TRBJ1-2; D may be TRBD1 (5 bases). CDR3 length: 13 residues. The V end was cut by 4 bases, the J end by 6 bases, with 15 bases between. Germline values: CDR1 SQVTM, CDR2 ANQGSEA. CDR3 residues: CSVGGSGDDGYTF. The DNA for the CDR3 is TGCAGCGTTGGGGGGAGCGGGGACGATGGCTACACCTTC.

This clonotype was recorded a few times. The chain couples TRBV20-1 to TRBJ2-1; D assignment may be TRBD1 or TRBD2 (8 bases each). Germline values: CDR1 DFQATT, CDR2 SNEGSKA (reference sequence). V shed 0 bases and J shed 8 bases, with 29 bases lying between them. The CDR3 runs to 19 residues. The CDR3 region is CSARDRGRRGPAGVYEQFF. Written as DNA, the CDR3 is TGCAGTGCTAGAGACAGGGGGCGCAGGGGACCAGCGGGAGTCTATGAGCAGTTCTTC.

In its sample, this clonotype was seen many times. The chain uses TRBV5-1 and TRBJ2-3; unclear D gene. This CDR3 spans 19 amino acids. The germline V gene has CDR1 SGHRS and CDR2 YFSETQ. The germline V and J ends were trimmed by 0 bases and 2 bases, with 22 bases remaining between them. The CDR3: CASSLAVWIGSQHTDTQYF. CDR3 coding DNA: TGCGCCAGCAGCTTGGCCGTCTGGATTGGGTCACAACACACAGATACGCAGTATTTT.

This clonotype was seen many times. The chain couples TRBV6-5 to TRBJ2-1, with 10 bases lining up with TRBD2. After removal of 7 bases from V and 1 base from J, the junction contained 4 bases not matched to a gene. Germline CDR1 is MNHEY and CDR2 is SVGAGI. The CDR3 contains 15 residues. CDR3 nucleotides: TGTGCCAGCATTGCTAGCGGGAGTTCCTACAATGAGCAGTTCTTC. Protein: CASIASGSSYNEQFF.

The chain combines TRBV7-9 with TRBJ2-5; D is possibly TRBD2 (5 bases). Germline V CDR1 and CDR2: SEHNR, FQNEAQ (reference sequence). V was pared by 9 bases and J by 5 bases, with 19 bases between. The CDR3 consists of 14 residues. The CDR3 DNA follows: TGTGCCAGTAGAGGGTGGCAGGCCCCGGAGACCCAGTACTTC. Protein product: CASRGWQAPETQYF.

The chain recombines TRBV3-1 with TRBJ1-2, with D perhaps TRBD1 (5 bases). The CDR3 length is 12 residues. The V gene lost 11 bases and the J gene lost 8 bases, with 18 bases spanning the gap. Germline V gene lookup returns CDR1 LGHDT and CDR2 YNNKEL (reference sequence). DNA for the CDR3: TGTGCCGCCCGGGGCAAAGAGGGCGGCTACACCTTC. Translation: CAARGKEGGYTF.

This chain uses TRBV30 with TRBJ1-2; D unclear. The CDR3 has 14 amino acids. Between the trimmed V and J ends, which lost 0 bases and 4 bases, there was a span of 12 bases. CDR1 GTSNPN and CDR2 SVGIG come from the germline V gene (reference sequence). The CDR3 protein is CAWSVSPRPYGYTF. In DNA form, the CDR3 reads TGTGCCTGGAGTGTAAGCCCCCGTCCCTATGGCTACACCTTC.

This clonotype has only a few counts. V is TRBV6-6 and J is TRBJ1-4, with TRBD1 matching 7 bases. The CDR3 is 13 residues long. The junction had 2 bases not matched to a gene; V was cut back by 6 bases and J by 4 bases. CDR1 is MNHNY and CDR2 is SVGAGI in the germline V gene (reference sequence). The CDR3, as DNA: TGTGCCAGCAGGCCAGGGGGTAATGAAAAACTGTTTTTT. Its protein product is CASRPGGNEKLFF.

CDR3 bases: TGTGCCAGCACCCCGGGGGTACGTGAAGCTTTCTTT. Translation gives CASTPGVREAFF. The genes are TRBV12-3 or TRBV12-4 and TRBJ1-1, with TRBD1 as a possible D gene (5 bases). The CDR3 spans 12 residues. Trimming took off 7 bases at V and 7 bases at J, with 13 bases between the two ends.